The table lists the clone carrying this TCR beta chain with many counts. This entry is derived from a study of tumor-infiltrating lymphocytes in primary liver carcinoma. Study-wide context: Surgical resection treated primary liver carcinoma in the patients.

A primer in the constant region served to generate TCR beta cDNA from roughly 450 ng of total RNA. TCR beta libraries came from three nested multiplex PCR rounds using slightly modified ARM-PCR. The first two PCR rounds used TRBV1-TRBV30 forward primers with a C-beta reverse primer, nine to ten cycles each. TCRdb redid the calling of the multiplex PCR reads with MiXCR, one entry per CDR3 protein. The sample lists 300,000 to 400,000 distinct CDR3 sequences, 65% occurring once. Germline CDR1 reads LGHNA; CDR2 reads YSLEER. The CDR3 covers 17 residues. After removal of 3 bases from V and 5 bases from J, the junction contained 15 bases not matched to a gene. Germline DNA was also extracted, and blood RNA derived from unsorted whole blood.

Sample: peripheral blood. The clonotype comes from a man in his forties with primary liver carcinoma and hepatitis B virus infection. The chain employs TRBV4-3 and TRBJ2-7; 8 nucleotides align to TRBD2. The DNA of the CDR3 is TGCGCCAGCAGCCAGGAGTCCCCCTTAAGCGGGAGCCACGAGCAGTACTTC. Translation gives CASSQESPLSGSHEQYF.